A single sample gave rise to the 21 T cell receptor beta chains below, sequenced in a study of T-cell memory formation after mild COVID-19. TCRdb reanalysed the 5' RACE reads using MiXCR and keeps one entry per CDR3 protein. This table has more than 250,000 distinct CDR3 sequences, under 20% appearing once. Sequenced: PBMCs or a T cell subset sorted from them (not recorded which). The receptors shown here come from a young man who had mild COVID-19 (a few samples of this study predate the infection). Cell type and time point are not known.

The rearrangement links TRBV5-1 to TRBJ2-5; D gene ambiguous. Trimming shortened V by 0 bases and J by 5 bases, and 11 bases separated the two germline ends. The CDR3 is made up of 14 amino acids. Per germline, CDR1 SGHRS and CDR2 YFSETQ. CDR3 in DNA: TGCGCCAGCAGCTTGGCCGAGGCGTGGGAGACCCAGTACTTC. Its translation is CASSLAEAWETQYF.

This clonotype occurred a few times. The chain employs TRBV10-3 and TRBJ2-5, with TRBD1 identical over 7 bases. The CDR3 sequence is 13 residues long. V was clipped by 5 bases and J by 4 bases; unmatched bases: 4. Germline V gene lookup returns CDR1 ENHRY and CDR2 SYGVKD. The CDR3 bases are TGTGCCATCAGTCCGGGACAGCGAGAGACCCAGTACTTC. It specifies CAISPGQRETQYF.

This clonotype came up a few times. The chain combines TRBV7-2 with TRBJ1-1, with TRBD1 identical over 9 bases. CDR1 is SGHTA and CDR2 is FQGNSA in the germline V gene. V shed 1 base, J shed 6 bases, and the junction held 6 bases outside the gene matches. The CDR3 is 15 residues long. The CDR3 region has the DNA TGTGCCAGCAGCTTAGTAGGGGACAGGGTCTCTGAAGCTTTCTTT. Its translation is CASSLVGDRVSEAFF.

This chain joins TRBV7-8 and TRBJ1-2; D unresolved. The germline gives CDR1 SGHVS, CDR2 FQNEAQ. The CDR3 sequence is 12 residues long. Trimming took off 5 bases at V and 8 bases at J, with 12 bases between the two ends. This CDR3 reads CASSPRSDGYTF. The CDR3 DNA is TGTGCCAGCAGCCCCCGTTCCGACGGCTACACCTTC.

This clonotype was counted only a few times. The CDR3 coding sequence is TGTGCCAGCAGTCTTGGGGACAGGGCTACCGCCGGGGAGACCCAGTACTTC. Its translation: CASSLGDRATAGETQYF. This chain uses TRBV6-5 with TRBJ2-5; 9 positions agree with TRBD1. This CDR3 comprises 17 residues. Germline V gene sequence: CDR1 MNHEY, CDR2 SVGAGI. The junction had 15 bases not matched to a gene; V was cut back by 5 bases and J by 5 bases.

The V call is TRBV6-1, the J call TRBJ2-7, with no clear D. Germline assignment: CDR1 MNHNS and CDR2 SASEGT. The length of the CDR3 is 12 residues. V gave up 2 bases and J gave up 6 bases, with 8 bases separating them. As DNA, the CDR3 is TGTGCCAGCAGTGAAAGAATGAGCGAGCAGTACGTC. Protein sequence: CASSERMSEQYV.

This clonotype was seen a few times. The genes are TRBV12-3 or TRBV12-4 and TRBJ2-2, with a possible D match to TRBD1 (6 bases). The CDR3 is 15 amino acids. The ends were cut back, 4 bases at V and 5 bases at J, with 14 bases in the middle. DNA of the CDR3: TGTGCCAGCAGTTCCTCGTCCACAGGGACCGGGGAGCTGTTTTTT. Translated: CASSSSSTGTGELFF.

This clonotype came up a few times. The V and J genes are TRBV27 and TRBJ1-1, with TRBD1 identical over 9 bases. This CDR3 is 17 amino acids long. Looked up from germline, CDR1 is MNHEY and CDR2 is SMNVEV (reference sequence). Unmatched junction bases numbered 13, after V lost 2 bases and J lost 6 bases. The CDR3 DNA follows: TGTGCCAGCAGTTTAATTGAGAGGTGGGACAGGGCCGCTGAAGCTTTCTTT. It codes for CASSLIERWDRAAEAFF.

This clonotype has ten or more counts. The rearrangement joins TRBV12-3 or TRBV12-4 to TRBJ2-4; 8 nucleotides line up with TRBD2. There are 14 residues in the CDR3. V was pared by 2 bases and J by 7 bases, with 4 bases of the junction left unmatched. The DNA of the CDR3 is TGTGCCAGCAGTTTATCGGGGGGGTGGAACATTCAGTACTTC. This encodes CASSLSGGWNIQYF.

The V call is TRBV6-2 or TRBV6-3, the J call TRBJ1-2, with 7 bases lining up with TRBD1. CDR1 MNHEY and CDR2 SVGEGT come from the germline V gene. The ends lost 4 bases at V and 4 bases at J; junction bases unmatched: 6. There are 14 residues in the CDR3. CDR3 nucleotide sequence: TGTGCCAGCAGTTTTCGGGGACAGCTCTATGGCTACACCTTC. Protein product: CASSFRGQLYGYTF.

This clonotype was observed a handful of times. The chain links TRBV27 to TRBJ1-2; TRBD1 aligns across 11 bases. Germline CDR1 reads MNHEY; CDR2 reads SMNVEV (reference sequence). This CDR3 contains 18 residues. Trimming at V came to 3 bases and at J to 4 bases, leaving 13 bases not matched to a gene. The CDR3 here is CASSFIPPGTGGVYGYTF. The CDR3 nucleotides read TGTGCCAGCAGTTTCATACCGCCCGGGACAGGGGGGGTCTATGGCTACACCTTC.

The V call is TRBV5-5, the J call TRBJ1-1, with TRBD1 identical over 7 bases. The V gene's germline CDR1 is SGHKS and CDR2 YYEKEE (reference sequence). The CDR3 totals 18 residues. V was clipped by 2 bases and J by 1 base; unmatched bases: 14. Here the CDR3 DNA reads TGTGCCAGCAGCTTCAGACCGTTTACCGGGACAGCGAACACTGAAGCTTTCTTT. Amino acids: CASSFRPFTGTANTEAFF.

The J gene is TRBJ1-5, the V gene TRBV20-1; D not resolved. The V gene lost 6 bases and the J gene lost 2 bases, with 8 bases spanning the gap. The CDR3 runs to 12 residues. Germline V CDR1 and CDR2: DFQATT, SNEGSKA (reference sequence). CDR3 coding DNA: TGCAGTGCGGAGAGGGGCAATCAGCCCCAGCATTTT. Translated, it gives CSAERGNQPQHF.

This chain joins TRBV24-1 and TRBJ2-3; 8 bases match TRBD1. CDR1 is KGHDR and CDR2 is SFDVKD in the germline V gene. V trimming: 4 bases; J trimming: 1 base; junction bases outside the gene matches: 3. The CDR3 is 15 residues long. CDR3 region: CATSDYRGGTDTQYF. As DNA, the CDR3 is TGTGCCACCAGTGACTACAGGGGGGGCACAGATACGCAGTATTTT.

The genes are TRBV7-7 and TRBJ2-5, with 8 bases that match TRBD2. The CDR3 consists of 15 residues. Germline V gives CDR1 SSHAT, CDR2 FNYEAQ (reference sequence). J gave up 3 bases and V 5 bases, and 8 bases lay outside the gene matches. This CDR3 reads CASSPRGGSEETQYF. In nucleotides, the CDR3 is TGTGCCAGCAGCCCCCGCGGGGGGTCCGAAGAGACCCAGTACTTC.

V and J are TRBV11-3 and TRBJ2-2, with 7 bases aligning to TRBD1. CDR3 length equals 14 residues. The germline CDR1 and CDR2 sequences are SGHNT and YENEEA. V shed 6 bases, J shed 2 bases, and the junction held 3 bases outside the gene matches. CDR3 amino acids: CASRQGSNTGELFF. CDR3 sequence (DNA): TGTGCCAGCAGACAGGGGTCAAACACCGGGGAGCTGTTTTTT.

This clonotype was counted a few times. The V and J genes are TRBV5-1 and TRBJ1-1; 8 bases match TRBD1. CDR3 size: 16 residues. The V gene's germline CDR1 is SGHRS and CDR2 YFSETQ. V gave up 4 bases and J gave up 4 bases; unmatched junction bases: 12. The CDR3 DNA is TGCGCCAGCAGCACAACAGGACAGGGTGTAGGCACTGAAGCTTTCTTT. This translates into CASSTTGQGVGTEAFF.

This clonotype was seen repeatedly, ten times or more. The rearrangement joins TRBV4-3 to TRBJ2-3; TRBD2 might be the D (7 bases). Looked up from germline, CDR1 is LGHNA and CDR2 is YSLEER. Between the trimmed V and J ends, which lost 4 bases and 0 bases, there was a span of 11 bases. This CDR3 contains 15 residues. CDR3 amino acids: CASSPRGGSTDTQYF. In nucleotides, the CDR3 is TGCGCCAGCAGCCCTAGGGGGGGTAGCACAGATACGCAGTATTTT.

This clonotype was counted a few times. The CDR3 spells CASSLQGRGETQYF. DNA for the CDR3: TGTGCCAGCAGCCTACAGGGTCGAGGAGAGACCCAGTACTTC. This sequence joins TRBV7-9 and TRBJ2-5, with D possibly being TRBD1 (6 bases). CDR1 SEHNR and CDR2 FQNEAQ come from the germline V gene (reference sequence). This CDR3 is built from 14 residues. V was pared by 5 bases and J by 4 bases, with 14 bases between.

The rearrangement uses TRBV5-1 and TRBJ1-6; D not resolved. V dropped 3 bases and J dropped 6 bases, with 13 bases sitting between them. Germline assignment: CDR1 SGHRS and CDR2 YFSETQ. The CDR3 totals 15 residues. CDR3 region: CASSSEGVGNSPLHF. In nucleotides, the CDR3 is TGCGCCAGCAGCTCCGAAGGAGTGGGTAATTCACCCCTCCACTTT.

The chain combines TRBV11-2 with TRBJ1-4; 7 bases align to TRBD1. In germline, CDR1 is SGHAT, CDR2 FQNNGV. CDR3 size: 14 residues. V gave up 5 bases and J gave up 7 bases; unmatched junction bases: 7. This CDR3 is CASSHDRASEKLFF. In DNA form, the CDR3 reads TGTGCCAGCAGCCATGACAGGGCTAGTGAAAAACTGTTTTTT.